This TCR beta chain originates from a study of early T cells in non-severe SARS-CoV-2 infection. The CDR3 consists of 12 residues. Per germline, CDR1 MDHEN and CDR2 SYDVKM. With 8 bases removed from V and 2 bases from J, the gap between germline ends came to 10 bases. This clonotype was detected ten times or more. The protocol attached unique molecular identifiers to individual cDNA molecules. TCRdb re-called the 5' RACE reads with MiXCR, one entry per CDR3 protein. The sample has 40,000 to 45,000 distinct CDR3 sequences, approximately 6.2% seen once; the top ten hold 7.5% to 8.5%. V and J are TRBV28 and TRBJ2-7, with D tentatively TRBD1 or TRBD2 (5 bases each). This sequence was found in an adult who was a healthcare worker with PCR-confirmed SARS-CoV-2 infection or an uninfected control (not recorded which). The sample here was whole blood, taken at baseline. The CDR3, as DNA: TGTGCCAGCCGGGACGGCACCTACGAGCAGTACTTC. It encodes CASRDGTYEQYF.